This T cell receptor (beta chain) was identified during a study of T cells in Graves' hyperthyroidism and ophthalmopathy. Using RNA transcripts as the source, TCR beta CDR3 regions were amplified. During a first-round RT-PCR of the TCR CDR3, the HTBI primer set was used. MiXCR, applied by TCRdb to the multiplex PCR reads, yields one record per CDR3 protein. The sample lists 650,000 to 700,000 distinct CDR3 sequences; 15% to 20% were seen once. This CDR3 contains 16 residues. The V gene end was trimmed by 4 bases and the J gene end by 4 bases; junction bases not matched to a gene: 8. Many counts were recorded for this clonotype.

Sample: blood. This sequence was found in a man aged 45-65 years with Graves' hyperthyroidism. The chain joins TRBV12-3 or TRBV12-4 to TRBJ2-3; the match to TRBD2 covers 10 bases. CDR3 sequence reads: CASSSLAGEPSDTQYF. CDR3 DNA sequence: TGTGCCAGCAGTTCCCTAGCGGGAGAACCTTCAGATACGCAGTATTTT.